The 30 T cell receptor beta chains below come from one sample, sequenced in a study of STAT5B mutations in CD4+ large granular lymphocyte leukemia. Profiled with immunoSEQ multiplex PCR; TCRdb holds only in-frame clones, not every one. The sample has tens of thousands of clones; roughly 72% are singletons. The source material was CD4+ T cells from blood buffy coats. These receptors came from a human donor in good health.

The count of this clone is one. The chain couples TRBV4-3 to TRBJ2-1, with 11 bases matching TRBD2. The germline V gene encodes CDR1 LGHNA and CDR2 YSLEER. With V trimmed by 0 bases and J by 8 bases, 9 bases remained unmatched. The CDR3 totals 17 residues. The CDR3 region has the DNA TGCGCCAGCAGCCAAGACGTCACTAGCGGGGGCGAGTATGAGCAGTTCTTC. Amino acids: CASSQDVTSGGEYEQFF.

J is TRBJ2-5 and V is TRBV5-6, with D possibly called TRBD1 or TRBD2 (6 bases each). The V gene's germline CDR1 is SGHDT and CDR2 YYEEEE. The CDR3 runs to 15 residues. The V and J ends lost 1 base and 1 base respectively, with 11 bases between them. CDR3 sequence: CASSLTGGGQETQYF. Here the CDR3 DNA reads TGTGCCAGCAGCTTGACAGGAGGGGGCCAAGAGACCCAGTACTTC.

The chain recombines TRBV28 with TRBJ2-7; 7 bases fit TRBD2. Trimming removed 3 bases from V and 3 bases from J; junction bases left unmatched: 14. There are 17 residues in the CDR3. Germline V CDR1 and CDR2: MDHEN, SYDVKM. The CDR3 sequence is CASSFPEPWTSSYEQYF. The CDR3 nucleotides are TGTGCCAGCAGTTTCCCCGAACCCTGGACTAGTAGCTACGAGCAGTACTTC.

V gene TRBV10-3 combines with J gene TRBJ2-7; tentative D call: TRBD1 (5 bases). Trimming shortened V by 6 bases and J by 1 base, and 13 bases separated the two germline ends. This CDR3 spans 14 amino acids. Germline assignment: CDR1 ENHRY and CDR2 SYGVKD. This CDR3 is CAISPGKNSYEQYF. The DNA of the CDR3 is TGTGCCATCAGCCCAGGGAAAAATTCCTACGAGCAGTACTTC.

The chain uses TRBV25-1 and TRBJ1-2; tentative D call: TRBD1 (5 bases). Germline V gene sequence: CDR1 MGHDK, CDR2 SYGVNS. V was clipped by 1 base and J by 8 bases, with 17 bases between them. There are 15 residues in the CDR3. The CDR3 sequence is CASSEFRGEVGGYTF. CDR3 coding DNA: TGTGCCAGCAGTGAATTTCGAGGGGAAGTAGGCGGCTACACCTTC.

This chain joins TRBV5-1 and TRBJ1-2, with 9 nucleotides matching TRBD1. The CDR3 runs to 14 residues. Germline CDR1 is SGHRS and CDR2 is YFSETQ. Trimming removed 3 bases from V and 4 bases from J; junction bases left unmatched: 4. CDR3 coding DNA: TGCGCCAGCAGCTCGGGACAGGGTAGCTATGGCTACACCTTC. This codes for CASSSGQGSYGYTF.

CDR3 nucleotide sequence: TGTGCCAGCAGCCCTCAGTTTAGGGACACTGAAGCTTTCTTT. It specifies CASSPQFRDTEAFF. The genes are TRBV9 and TRBJ1-1; D unresolved. The germline V gene encodes CDR1 SGDLS and CDR2 YYNGEE. V lost 4 bases and J lost 3, with 13 bases in between. The CDR3 consists of 14 residues.

V is TRBV7-2 and J is TRBJ1-6; D not certain. The CDR3 sequence is 15 residues long. The ends were cut back, 5 bases at V and 2 bases at J, with 10 bases in the middle. Germline V gene data show CDR1 as SGHTA and CDR2 as FQGNSA. The CDR3: CASSPFAAYNSPLHF. The CDR3 nucleotides are TGTGCCAGCAGCCCCTTCGCCGCCTATAATTCACCCCTCCACTTT. The whole variable domain, filled in from reference TRBV7-2 and TRBJ1-6, reads GAGVSQSPSNKVTEKGKDVELRCDPISGHTALYWYRQSLGQGLEFLIYFQGNSAPDKSGLPSDRFSAERTGGSVSTLTIQRTQQEDSAVYLCASSPFAAYNSPLHFGNGTRLTVT.

The CDR3 DNA reads TGTGCCAGCAGCCGGGCGGGGAACACTGAAGCTTTCTTT. This encodes CASSRAGNTEAFF. The rearrangement uses TRBV7-3 and TRBJ1-1; D is unclear. The CDR3 runs 13 residues. Looked up from germline, CDR1 is SGHTA and CDR2 is FQGTGA. V was trimmed by 5 bases and J by 1 base, leaving 8 bases between them.

The rearrangement joins TRBV2 to TRBJ2-5; 11 bases fit TRBD2. The ends lost 2 bases at V and 4 bases at J; junction bases unmatched: 3. The CDR3 is made up of 15 amino acids. Germline assignment: CDR1 SNHLY and CDR2 FYNNEI. The CDR3 region is CASSEILAGGETQYF. The DNA for the CDR3 is TGTGCCAGCAGTGAAATCCTAGCGGGGGGAGAGACCCAGTACTTC.

The chain has TRBV11-2 and TRBJ1-1; possible D gene TRBD1, 6 bases. Germline-derived CDR1 and CDR2 are SGHAT and FQNNGV. The CDR3 loop spans 13 amino acids. Trimming took off 5 bases at V and 3 bases at J, with 10 bases between the two ends. CDR3 region: CASSPGADTEAFF. As DNA, the CDR3 is TGTGCCAGCAGCCCAGGGGCGGACACTGAAGCTTTCTTT.

The chain joins TRBV19 to TRBJ2-3, with D maybe TRBD2 (6 bases). Germline V CDR1 and CDR2: LNHDA, SQIVND (reference sequence). The CDR3 length is 15 residues. V was pared by 3 bases and J by 2 bases, with 12 bases between. CDR3 in amino acids: CASSMSGTSTDTQYF. In DNA, the CDR3 is TGTGCCAGTAGTATGAGTGGGACTTCCACAGATACGCAGTATTTT.

This clone was recorded once. The J gene is TRBJ1-2, the V gene TRBV18; 9 bases line up with TRBD1. The CDR3 is 13 amino acids. Trimming removed 6 bases from V and 6 bases from J; junction bases left unmatched: 5. Germline V gene lookup returns CDR1 KGHSH and CDR2 LQKENI. The CDR3 loop reads CASSAQGANGYTF. The CDR3 DNA sequence: TGTGCCAGCTCGGCACAGGGGGCAAATGGCTACACCTTC.

This clone was detected only once. The V and J genes are TRBV12-5 and TRBJ2-3; D uncertain. CDR3 length: 13 amino acids. The V end was cut by 3 bases, the J end by 5 bases, with 9 bases between. CDR1 and CDR2 (germline): LGHNT, FRNRAP. DNA for the CDR3: TGTGCTAGTGGTTTCCAGGCGGTAGATACGCAGTATTTT. It is translated as CASGFQAVDTQYF. Together with reference TRBV12-5 and TRBJ2-3, the CDR3 gives the full variable domain: DARVTQTPRHKVTEMGQEVTMRCQPILGHNTVFWYRQTMMQGLELLAYFRNRAPLDDSGMPKDRFSAEMPDATLATLKIQPSEPRDSAVYFCASGFQAVDTQYFGPGTRLTVL.

The chain is built from TRBV2 and TRBJ2-7, with a possible D match to TRBD2 (7 bases). Germline V CDR1 and CDR2: SNHLY, FYNNEI. V was clipped by 8 bases and J by 6 bases, with 17 bases between them. This CDR3 region has 13 residues. The chain's CDR3 is CASAVEGEGEQYF. The DNA of the CDR3 is TGTGCCAGCGCCGTGGAGGGGGAGGGCGAGCAGTACTTC.

The rearrangement joins TRBV7-2 to TRBJ1-5; possible D gene TRBD1, 6 bases. The V end was cut by 2 bases, the J end by 0 bases, with 8 bases between. From germline, CDR1 is SGHTA and CDR2 FQGNSA. The CDR3 runs 15 residues. CDR3 loop: CASSLTGTSNQPQHF. The CDR3 DNA reads TGTGCCAGCAGCTTAACAGGGACTAGCAATCAGCCCCAGCATTTT.

The J gene is TRBJ1-2, the V gene TRBV6-6; 10 bases line up with TRBD1. The CDR3 contains 15 residues. In germline, CDR1 is MNHNY, CDR2 SVGAGI (reference sequence). The V segment lost 4 bases and the J segment 5 bases; nucleotides outside the gene matches: 7. For the CDR3, the DNA is TGTGCCAGCAGTTTCAATCCGGGACAGGGGTATGGCTACACCTTC. Residues: CASSFNPGQGYGYTF.

This clone was picked up a small number of times. Here the CDR3 reads CASSPPGEENSPLHF. CDR3 nucleotide sequence: TGTGCCAGCAGTCCCCCCGGGGAAGAGAATTCACCCCTCCACTTT. This sequence joins TRBV28 and TRBJ1-6; D remains ambiguous. Trimming removed 5 bases from V and 7 bases from J, with 15 bases in between. The germline V gene encodes CDR1 MDHEN and CDR2 SYDVKM. CDR3 length equals 15 residues. Complete variable domain (other parts from reference TRBV28 and TRBJ1-6): DVKVTQSSRYLVKRTGEKVFLECVQDMDHENMFWYRQDPGLGLRLIYFSYDVKMKEKGDIPEGYSVSREKKERFSLILESASTNQTSMYLCASSPPGEENSPLHFGNGTRLTVT.

The J gene is TRBJ2-5, the V gene TRBV11-2, with D perhaps matching TRBD2 (5 bases). CDR1 and CDR2 (germline): SGHAT, FQNNGV. The ends were cut back, 5 bases at V and 5 bases at J, with 12 bases in the middle. The CDR3 consists of 13 residues. In DNA, the CDR3 is TGTGCCAGCAGCCCCATCCGCGGGGAGACCCAGTACTTC. This translates into CASSPIRGETQYF. Combining the CDR3 with reference TRBV11-2 and TRBJ2-5 gives the whole variable domain EAGVAQSPRYKIIEKRQSVAFWCNPISGHATLYWYQQILGQGPKLLIQFQNNGVVDDSQLPKDRFSAERLKGVDSTLKIQPAKLEDSAVYLCASSPIRGETQYFGPGTRLLVL.

This clone came up a few times. The chain uses TRBV15 and TRBJ2-2; 7 bases match TRBD2. J lost 3 bases, V lost 4 bases, and 5 bases had no gene match. The CDR3 runs 15 residues. Germline loops: CDR1 LNHNV, CDR2 YYDKDF (reference sequence). For the CDR3, the DNA is TGTGCCACCAGCATAGGCGGGGGATACACCGGGGAGCTGTTTTTT. It specifies CATSIGGGYTGELFF.

This chain uses TRBV5-8 with TRBJ1-5; D uncertain. In germline, CDR1 is SGHTS, CDR2 YDEGEE. Trimming cost V 0 bases and J 8 bases, with 3 bases left between them. This CDR3 contains 11 residues. The CDR3 region has the DNA TGTGCCAGCAGCTTGGACGAGCCCCAGCATTTT. It yields the protein CASSLDEPQHF.

J is TRBJ2-5 and V is TRBV7-9, with unresolved D. Trimming pared 1 base from V and 4 bases from J, leaving 4 bases between. The germline V gene encodes CDR1 SEHNR and CDR2 FQNEAQ (reference sequence). The CDR3 runs to 12 residues. For the CDR3, the DNA is TGTGCCAGCAGCTTAGGAACAGAGACCCAGTACTTC. Its translation is CASSLGTETQYF.

The chain is built from TRBV7-9 and TRBJ2-5; D perhaps matches TRBD2 (6 bases). The V and J ends lost 5 bases and 1 base respectively, with 17 bases between them. The CDR3 is made up of 16 amino acids. Germline V gene lookup returns CDR1 SEHNR and CDR2 FQNEAQ (reference sequence). Here the CDR3 reads CASSLAGGRGQETQYF. For the CDR3, the DNA is TGTGCCAGCAGCCTCGCCGGGGGACGGGGCCAAGAGACCCAGTACTTC. The whole variable domain, remainder taken from reference TRBV7-9 and TRBJ2-5, is DTGVSQNPRHKITKRGQNVTFRCDPISEHNRLYWYRQTLGQGPEFLTYFQNEAQLEKSRLLSDRFSAERPKGSFSTLEIQRTEQGDSAMYLCASSLAGGRGQETQYFGPGTRLLVL.

Only one count was recorded for this clone. V is TRBV5-4 and J is TRBJ2-7; tentatively, D is TRBD1 (5 bases). Deletions cut 5 bases from V and 0 bases from J, with 15 bases between. The length of the CDR3 is 15 residues. Per the germline V gene, CDR1 is SGHNT and CDR2 is YYREEE (reference sequence). DNA for the CDR3: TGTGCCAGCAGTCAAGGGGCAGCCAGCTCCTACGAGCAGTACTTC. Translating it yields CASSQGAASSYEQYF.

V is TRBV19 and J is TRBJ1-6; D might be TRBD1 (5 bases). The V gene's germline CDR1 is LNHDA and CDR2 SQIVND (reference sequence). The CDR3 length is 16 residues. The V gene lost 3 bases and the J gene lost 7 bases, with 16 bases spanning the gap. The DNA for the CDR3 is TGTGCCAGTAGTATTGGGGGGGGTGGAGGGAATTCACCCCTCCACTTT. Its protein is CASSIGGGGGNSPLHF.

CDR3 DNA: TGTGCCAGCAGCTCCCAGCGGGGATTCACAGATACGCAGTATTTT. It specifies CASSSQRGFTDTQYF. V usage is TRBV7-2 and J usage is TRBJ2-3; 7 nucleotides align to TRBD2. The J segment lost 2 bases and the V segment lost 4 bases, leaving 6 bases of the junction unmatched. The CDR3 length is 15 residues. The germline V gene has CDR1 SGHTA and CDR2 FQGNSA.

The V gene is TRBV10-3, the J gene TRBJ1-6, with D maybe TRBD1 (6 bases). The CDR3 loop spans 12 amino acids. Germline assignment: CDR1 ENHRY and CDR2 SYGVKD. Deletions cut 5 bases from V and 8 bases from J, with 7 bases between. Here the CDR3 DNA reads TGTGCCATCAGTCCAGGGGATTCACCCCTCCACTTT. Its translation: CAISPGDSPLHF.

The chain links TRBV20-1 to TRBJ2-7; D is undetermined. Germline CDR1 and CDR2: DFQATT and SNEGSKA (reference sequence). V gave up 6 bases and J gave up 3 bases, with 6 bases separating them. This CDR3 has 10 amino acids. The CDR3 spells CSAIDYEQYF. DNA for the CDR3: TGCAGTGCAATTGACTACGAGCAGTACTTC.

The J gene is TRBJ2-5, the V gene TRBV2; D is unresolved. Between the trimmed V and J ends, which lost 6 bases and 5 bases, there was a span of 13 bases. The CDR3 has 13 amino acids. CDR1 is SNHLY, CDR2 FYNNEI, per germline. This CDR3 is CASRPLLTETQYF. The CDR3 DNA is TGTGCCAGCAGGCCCCTCCTAACGGAGACCCAGTACTTC. The whole variable domain, filled in from reference TRBV2 and TRBJ2-5, reads EPEVTQTPSHQVTQMGQEVILRCVPISNHLYFYWYRQILGQKVEFLVSFYNNEISEKSEIFDDQFSVERPDGSNFTLKIRSTKLEDSAMYFCASRPLLTETQYFGPGTRLLVL.

This sequence joins TRBV7-2 and TRBJ1-6, with D perhaps matching TRBD1 (5 bases). V was pared by 5 bases and J by 4 bases, with 9 bases between. This CDR3 is built from 14 residues. CDR1 and CDR2 from the germline V gene are SGHTA and FQGNSA. The DNA of the CDR3 is TGTGCCAGCAGCCCTCAGGGTTATAATTCACCCCTCCACTTT. It is translated as CASSPQGYNSPLHF.